This passage covers 3 T cell receptor beta chains from one sample sequenced in a study of blood T cell repertoires in COVID-19. TCRdb's copy holds only in-frame clones and misses some; the assay was immunoSEQ multiplex PCR. The table lists about 230,000 clones, approximately 88% of them singletons. Material: peripheral blood. The receptors were gathered from a middle-aged man with acute or convalescent COVID-19.

The V and J genes are TRBV12-3 or TRBV12-4 and TRBJ2-3; a weak D match, TRBD2 (5 bases). The CDR3 totals 13 residues. Trimming cost V 7 bases and J 6 bases, with 14 bases left between them. The CDR3 sequence: CASMFGEYDTQYF. The CDR3 DNA reads as TGTGCCAGCATGTTCGGGGAGTATGATACGCAGTATTTT.

The CDR3 nucleotides are TGTGCCATCAGTGAGTCGCGGGGGTACTACGAGCAGTACTTC. Encoded protein: CAISESRGYYEQYF. V gene TRBV10-3 combines with J gene TRBJ2-7, with TRBD2 matching 7 bases. V dropped 0 bases and J dropped 3; count of bases not matched to a gene: 2. CDR3 length: 14 residues. Looked up from germline, CDR1 is ENHRY and CDR2 is SYGVKD.

V gene TRBV27 combines with J gene TRBJ2-1; 7 bases agree with TRBD2. J was trimmed by 2 bases and V by 2 bases; bases with no gene match: 9. This CDR3 comprises 17 residues. Germline CDR1 is MNHEY and CDR2 is SMNVEV (reference sequence). Here the CDR3 reads CASSLPRTRSAYNEQFF. The CDR3 DNA follows: TGTGCCAGCAGTTTACCCCGGACTAGAAGTGCCTACAATGAGCAGTTCTTC.